One and the same sample provided the 30 T cell receptor beta chains below, sequenced in a study of shared T cell receptors in the human thymus. Measured with immunoSEQ multiplex PCR; TCRdb has only the in-frame clones, and not every one. The sample lists almost 550,000 clones, around 78% seen once, with more than 0.01% in the top ten. This sample also belongs to another study, concerning human thymus T cells.

The sample taken for sequencing was thymocytes. These receptors came from a boy under two years old with a congenital heart defect.

The rearrangement uses TRBV5-1 and TRBJ2-2; perhaps TRBD1 as D (6 bases). The CDR3 has 16 amino acids. Per germline, CDR1 SGHRS and CDR2 YFSETQ. Deletions cut 0 bases from V and 6 bases from J, with 15 bases between. CDR3 sequence: CASSLEGEVAPGELFF. CDR3 sequence (DNA): TGCGCCAGCAGCTTGGAGGGGGAAGTAGCTCCCGGGGAGCTGTTTTTT. The full variable domain, its missing parts supplied by reference TRBV5-1 and TRBJ2-2, is KAGVTQTPRYLIKTRGQQVTLSCSPISGHRSVSWYQQTPGQGLQFLFEYFSETQRNKGNFPGRFSGRQFSNSRSEMNVSTLELGDSALYLCASSLEGEVAPGELFFGEGSRLTVL.

The chain couples TRBV12-5 to TRBJ2-1, with 14 bases matching TRBD2. The length of the CDR3 is 15 residues. Trimming cost V 5 bases and J 8 bases; bases outside gene matches: 5. Germline V gives CDR1 LGHNT, CDR2 FRNRAP. The CDR3 region is CASGTGTSGSHEQFF. The CDR3 region has the DNA TGTGCTAGTGGTACCGGGACTAGCGGGAGCCATGAGCAGTTCTTC.

The chain couples TRBV6-6 to TRBJ1-4; 10 bases are a match to TRBD1. V dropped 0 bases and J dropped 6; count of bases not matched to a gene: 1. The CDR3 sequence is 15 residues long. Germline CDR1 reads MNHNY; CDR2 reads SVGAGI (reference sequence). The CDR3 here is CASSYSGQGDEKLFF. CDR3 coding DNA: TGTGCCAGCAGTTACTCAGGACAGGGGGATGAAAAACTGTTTTTT.

The genes are TRBV4-3 and TRBJ2-7, with 7 nucleotides matching TRBD2. In germline, CDR1 is LGHNA, CDR2 YSLEER. J lost 0 bases, V lost 0 bases, and 5 bases had no gene match. The CDR3 sequence is 16 residues long. The DNA for the CDR3 is TGCGCCAGCAGCCAAGACGGGCTAGCGGACTCCTACGAGCAGTACTTC. Encoded protein: CASSQDGLADSYEQYF.

This chain uses TRBV2 with TRBJ2-7; 10 positions agree with TRBD2. The J segment lost 2 bases and the V segment lost 1 base, leaving 11 bases of the junction unmatched. Germline lookup yields CDR1 SNHLY and CDR2 FYNNEI. This CDR3 region has 18 residues. This CDR3 is CASSEGALAGKTAYEQYF. In DNA form, the CDR3 reads TGTGCCAGCAGTGAAGGGGCACTAGCGGGGAAAACCGCCTACGAGCAGTACTTC.

The chain has TRBV5-4 and TRBJ2-3, with D possibly TRBD2 on 5 matching bases. Germline lookup yields CDR1 SGHNT and CDR2 YYREEE (reference sequence). The CDR3 is 16 residues long. V was clipped by 1 base and J by 0 bases, with 12 bases between them. The CDR3 DNA sequence: TGTGCCAGCAGCTTGATCCTGGGCGGGAGCACAGATACGCAGTATTTT. Its translation is CASSLILGGSTDTQYF.

The rearrangement links TRBV11-2 to TRBJ2-2; D may be TRBD2 (6 bases). V dropped 5 bases and J dropped 4 bases, with 23 bases sitting between them. From germline, CDR1 is SGHAT and CDR2 FQNNGV. The CDR3 length is 18 residues. The CDR3 nucleotides read TGTGCCAGCAGCCCTCGACCGGGGTCCGCGCGGGGCACCGGGGAGCTGTTTTTT. Its protein is CASSPRPGSARGTGELFF.

V gene TRBV6-5 combines with J gene TRBJ1-4; D may be TRBD1 (6 bases). Germline V gives CDR1 MNHEY, CDR2 SVGAGI. This CDR3 region has 14 residues. With 5 bases removed from V and 6 bases from J, the gap between germline ends came to 13 bases. The CDR3 DNA follows: TGTGCCAGCAGTGAAGACAGGAACTATGAAAAACTGTTTTTT. Protein: CASSEDRNYEKLFF.

This chain uses TRBV4-3 with TRBJ2-1; 11 nucleotides align to TRBD2. The CDR3 is made up of 17 amino acids. Germline loops: CDR1 LGHNA, CDR2 YSLEER. With V trimmed by 4 bases and J by 6 bases, 11 bases remained unmatched. The CDR3 DNA reads TGCGCCAGCAGCCGTTCGGCTAGCGGGAGGTCGGGCAATGAGCAGTTCTTC. Its protein product is CASSRSASGRSGNEQFF.

The V call is TRBV2, the J call TRBJ2-1; 8 nucleotides line up with TRBD1. The length of the CDR3 is 16 residues. Germline V gene data show CDR1 as SNHLY and CDR2 as FYNNEI. The trim removed 6 bases at V and 6 bases at J, leaving 13 bases unmatched. CDR3 in DNA: TGTGCCAGCAGCCTGGACAGGGATCCTCCTTCCAATGAGCAGTTCTTC. Translated, it gives CASSLDRDPPSNEQFF.

This clone was detected once. The CDR3 loop reads CASSFEGLPREQYF. As DNA, the CDR3 is TGTGCCAGCAGTTTCGAGGGACTCCCCCGCGAGCAGTACTTC. J is TRBJ2-7 and V is TRBV6-5, with D perhaps matching TRBD2 (6 bases). CDR1 MNHEY and CDR2 SVGAGI come from the germline V gene. The CDR3 sequence is 14 residues long. V was shortened by 4 bases and J by 6 bases, with 16 bases between the two germline ends.

This chain joins TRBV4-2 and TRBJ2-1; 7 bases agree with TRBD2. Germline values: CDR1 LGHNA, CDR2 YNFKEQ. This CDR3 has 17 residues. Germline trimming cut 0 bases from V and 7 bases from J; bases unmatched to any gene: 12. The CDR3 loop reads CASSQDTGLGFENEQFF. In nucleotides, the CDR3 is TGTGCCAGCAGCCAAGATACAGGACTAGGGTTTGAGAATGAGCAGTTCTTC.

The chain is built from TRBV27 and TRBJ2-3, with 8 bases matching TRBD2. CDR3 length: 14 residues. Germline V gives CDR1 MNHEY, CDR2 SMNVEV (reference sequence). Trimming removed 6 bases from V and 7 bases from J; junction bases left unmatched: 9. CDR3 nucleotide sequence: TGTGCCAGCAGGCCGGGACTAGTGGTGAATACGCAGTATTTT. This gives the protein CASRPGLVVNTQYF.

The chain couples TRBV5-1 to TRBJ2-7; D perhaps matches TRBD2 (6 bases). CDR1 SGHRS and CDR2 YFSETQ come from the germline V gene. This CDR3 is 16 amino acids long. V was cut by 5 bases and J by 2 bases, with 20 bases left in between. The CDR3 region is CASRVRAEGPPYEQYF. CDR3 coding DNA: TGCGCCAGCAGGGTCAGGGCGGAGGGTCCCCCCTACGAGCAGTACTTC.

The chain is built from TRBV9 and TRBJ2-2; 13 bases align to TRBD2. The CDR3 covers 19 residues. Trimming cost V 3 bases and J 5 bases; bases outside gene matches: 13. Germline V gene sequence: CDR1 SGDLS, CDR2 YYNGEE. The CDR3 protein is CASSALSRTSGRGTGELFF. The DNA of the CDR3 is TGTGCCAGCAGCGCCCTAAGCCGGACTAGCGGGAGAGGAACCGGGGAGCTGTTTTTT.

The gene calls are TRBV6-1 and TRBJ1-5; 12 nucleotides align to TRBD1. The CDR3 runs to 15 residues. In germline, CDR1 is MNHNS, CDR2 SASEGT. V trimming: 5 bases; J trimming: 6 bases; junction bases outside the gene matches: 5. Written as DNA, the CDR3 is TGTGCCAGCAGTACCGGGACAGGGGGCCGTCAGCCCCAGCATTTT. It encodes CASSTGTGGRQPQHF.

Only one count was recorded for this clone. The chain has TRBV27 and TRBJ2-7, with TRBD1 matching 8 bases. The V segment lost 6 bases and the J segment 2 bases; nucleotides outside the gene matches: 9. The CDR3 totals 15 residues. Germline CDR1 is MNHEY and CDR2 is SMNVEV (reference sequence). CDR3: CASSCGQGRTYEQYF. CDR3 DNA: TGTGCCAGCAGCTGCGGACAGGGTCGAACCTACGAGCAGTACTTC.

The CDR3 sequence: CASSSRGWTGWVYEQYF. The CDR3 DNA sequence: TGTGCCAGCAGCTCCCGTGGGTGGACAGGGTGGGTTTACGAGCAGTACTTC. The gene calls are TRBV7-2 and TRBJ2-7; 8 bases are a match to TRBD1. Germline V lookup: CDR1 SGHTA, CDR2 FQGNSA. This CDR3 contains 17 residues. Germline trimming cut 4 bases from V and 4 bases from J; bases unmatched to any gene: 15.

The V gene is TRBV14, the J gene TRBJ2-7, with a weak D call TRBD2 (6 bases). The ends were cut back, 0 bases at V and 6 bases at J, with 15 bases in the middle. The CDR3 length is 15 residues. Looked up from germline, CDR1 is SGHDN and CDR2 is FVKESK. For the CDR3, the DNA is TGTGCCAGCAGCCAAGAGACGCGGGGAGTCTCCGAGCAGTACTTC. This codes for CASSQETRGVSEQYF.

J is TRBJ1-2 and V is TRBV4-2; 8 bases are a match to TRBD1. The CDR3 is 15 amino acids. V lost 4 bases and J lost 5; bases outside the gene matches: 9. Germline V gives CDR1 LGHNA, CDR2 YNFKEQ. This chain's CDR3 is CASSRHPRGRYGYTF. The CDR3, as DNA: TGTGCCAGCAGCCGCCATCCCAGGGGGCGGTATGGCTACACCTTC.

The V and J genes are TRBV5-3 and TRBJ2-7, with 8 bases aligning to TRBD1. TRBV5-3 carries the ORF label, with uncertain function. This CDR3 has 16 amino acids. Trimming removed 0 bases from V and 5 bases from J; junction bases left unmatched: 10. The CDR3 spells CARSLATGPGGDEQYF. The CDR3 region has the DNA TGTGCCAGAAGCTTGGCGACCGGCCCAGGGGGCGACGAGCAGTACTTC.

This clone occurred once. The chain joins TRBV27 to TRBJ1-5; D unresolved. V shed 5 bases and J shed 3 bases, with 14 bases lying between them. The CDR3 has 15 residues. Looked up from germline, CDR1 is MNHEY and CDR2 is SMNVEV (reference sequence). CDR3 amino acids: CASSPWALHNQPQHF. DNA of the CDR3: TGTGCCAGCAGTCCCTGGGCCTTACACAATCAGCCCCAGCATTTT.

The rearrangement links TRBV7-6 to TRBJ2-1; TRBD1 is a possible D gene (6 bases). The CDR3 contains 16 residues. From germline, CDR1 is SGHVS and CDR2 FNYEAQ. V dropped 5 bases and J dropped 2 bases, with 16 bases sitting between them. The CDR3, as DNA: TGTGCCAGCAGCCGGAAGGGGGAGCGCCCCTACAATGAGCAGTTCTTC. Its translation is CASSRKGERPYNEQFF.

The rearrangement joins TRBV29-1 to TRBJ1-2; D unresolved. Germline CDR1 is SQVTM and CDR2 is ANQGSEA. V was clipped by 4 bases and J by 0 bases, with 12 bases between them. The CDR3 loop spans 14 amino acids. CDR3 residues: CSVGPQHSNYGYTF. CDR3 nucleotides: TGCAGCGTTGGCCCACAGCACTCTAACTATGGCTACACCTTC. The entire variable domain, with the rest obtained from reference TRBV29-1 and TRBJ1-2, is as follows: SAVISQKPSRDICQRGTSLTIQCQVDSQVTMMFWYRQQPGQSLTLIATANQGSEATYESGFVIDKFPISRPNLTFSTLTVSNMSPEDSSIYLCSVGPQHSNYGYTFGSGTRLTVV.

This clone occurred a few times. The chain joins TRBV11-2 to TRBJ2-7, with D maybe TRBD2 (6 bases). Trimming removed 5 bases at V and 3 bases at J, with 17 bases between. Germline CDR1 SGHAT, CDR2 FQNNGV. CDR3 length: 15 residues. The CDR3 DNA is TGTGCCAGCAGCAACCAGGAGGGCCTAAGCTACGAGCAGTACTTC. It yields the protein CASSNQEGLSYEQYF.

V usage is TRBV10-2 and J usage is TRBJ1-2, with 7 bases that match TRBD1. V lost 7 bases to trimming and J lost 4 bases; unmatched junction nucleotides: 0. The CDR3 spans 11 residues. Germline loops: CDR1 WSHSY, CDR2 SAAADI. The DNA of the CDR3 is TGCGCCAGCACAGGGGGCTATGGCTACACCTTC. This translates into CASTGGYGYTF.

The chain recombines TRBV5-6 with TRBJ2-7; 7 positions agree with TRBD1. The CDR3 is 13 amino acids. V shed 5 bases, J shed 5 bases, and the junction held 7 bases outside the gene matches. Per the germline V gene, CDR1 is SGHDT and CDR2 is YYEEEE. CDR3 loop: CASRKGQDDEQYF. The CDR3 coding sequence is TGTGCCAGCAGGAAAGGACAGGACGACGAGCAGTACTTC.

The count of this clone is one. This rearrangement joins TRBV6-6 to TRBJ2-5, with TRBD2 as a possible D gene (5 bases). Trimming pared 2 bases from V and 5 bases from J, leaving 9 bases between. Germline V lookup: CDR1 MNHNY, CDR2 SVGAGI (reference sequence). This CDR3 spans 13 amino acids. The CDR3 region has the DNA TGTGCCAGCAGTTACCGGGGTAGGGAGACCCAGTACTTC. Its protein is CASSYRGRETQYF.

This chain links TRBV5-4 with TRBJ1-1; TRBD1 might be the D (5 bases). Trimming shortened V by 0 bases and J by 4 bases, and 13 bases separated the two germline ends. The CDR3 runs to 15 residues. Germline CDR1 SGHNT, CDR2 YYREEE (reference sequence). CDR3 in DNA: TGTGCCAGCAGCTTGGATGGGGGGGAGGGCACTGAAGCTTTCTTT. Amino acids: CASSLDGGEGTEAFF. Full variable domain (outside the CDR3, taken from reference TRBV5-4 and TRBJ1-1): ETGVTQSPTHLIKTRGQQVTLRCSSQSGHNTVSWYQQALGQGPQFIFQYYREEENGRGNFPPRFSGLQFPNYSSELNVNALELDDSALYLCASSLDGGEGTEAFFGQGTRLTVV.

The gene calls are TRBV6-5 and TRBJ1-4, with D maybe TRBD1 (6 bases). In germline, CDR1 is MNHEY, CDR2 SVGAGI. Trimming removed 5 bases from V and 0 bases from J, with 10 bases in between. CDR3 length equals 15 residues. In nucleotides, the CDR3 is TGTGCCAGCAGTCGGGACATCACAACTAATGAAAAACTGTTTTTT. Its protein is CASSRDITTNEKLFF.